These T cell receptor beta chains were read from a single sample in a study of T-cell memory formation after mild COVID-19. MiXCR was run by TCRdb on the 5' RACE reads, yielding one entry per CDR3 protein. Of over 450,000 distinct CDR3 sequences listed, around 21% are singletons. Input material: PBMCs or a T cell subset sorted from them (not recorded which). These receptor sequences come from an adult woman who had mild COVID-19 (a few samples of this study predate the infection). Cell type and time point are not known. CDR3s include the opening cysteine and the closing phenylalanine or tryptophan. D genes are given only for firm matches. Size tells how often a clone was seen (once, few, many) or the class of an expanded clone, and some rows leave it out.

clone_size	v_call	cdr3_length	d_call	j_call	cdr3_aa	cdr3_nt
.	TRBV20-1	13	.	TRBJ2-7	CSASTSLPYEQYF	TGCAGTGCTAGTACTAGCCTCCCCTACGAGCAGTACTTC
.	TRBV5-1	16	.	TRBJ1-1	CASSPARGPGNTEAFF	TGCGCCAGCAGCCCCGCTCGAGGTCCTGGGAACACTGAAGCTTTCTTT
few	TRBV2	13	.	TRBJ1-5	CASSGAAGKPQHF	TGTGCCAGCAGTGGGGCAGCGGGGAAGCCCCAGCATTTT
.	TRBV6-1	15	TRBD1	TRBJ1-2	CASSMRTGGNYGYTF	TGTGCCAGCAGTATGCGGACAGGGGGTAACTATGGCTACACCTTC
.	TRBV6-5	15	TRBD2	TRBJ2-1	CASSTAGGSYNEQFF	TGTGCCAGCAGTACGGCGGGGGGCTCCTACAATGAGCAGTTCTTC
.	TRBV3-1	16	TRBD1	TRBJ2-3	CASSLRSQGARDTQYF	TGTGCCAGCAGCCTAAGGTCACAGGGGGCTAGAGATACGCAGTATTTT
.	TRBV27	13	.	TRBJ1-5	CASPSRSNQPQHF	TGTGCCAGTCCCTCCAGGAGCAATCAGCCCCAGCATTTT
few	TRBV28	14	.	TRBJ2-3	CASSPGPGTDTQYF	TGTGCCAGCAGTCCGGGACCAGGCACAGATACGCAGTATTTT
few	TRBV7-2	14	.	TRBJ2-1	CASSPTAGNNEQFF	TGTGCCAGCAGCCCTACAGCAGGGAACAATGAGCAGTTCTTC
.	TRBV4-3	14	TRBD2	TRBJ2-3	CATSPAGGEDTQYF	TGCGCCACATCCCCAGCGGGAGGTGAAGATACGCAGTATTTT
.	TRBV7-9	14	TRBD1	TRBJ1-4	CASTPTGLNEKLFF	TGTGCCAGCACTCCGACAGGGCTTAATGAAAAACTGTTTTTT
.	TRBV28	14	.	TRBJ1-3	CAILDGRSGNTIYF	TGTGCCATACTGGACGGCAGAAGTGGAAACACCATATATTTT
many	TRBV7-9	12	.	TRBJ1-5	CASSLVNQPQHF	TGTGCCAGCAGCTTAGTAAATCAGCCCCAGCATTTT
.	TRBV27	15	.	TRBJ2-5	CASSFRAGNWETQYF	TGTGCCAGCAGTTTCCGGGCAGGGAACTGGGAGACCCAGTACTTC
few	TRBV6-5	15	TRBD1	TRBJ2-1	CASSYSGRGPNEQFF	TGTGCCAGCAGTTACTCGGGCAGGGGGCCTAATGAGCAGTTCTTC
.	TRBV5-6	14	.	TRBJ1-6	CASRTWVPNSPLHF	TGTGCCAGCAGAACGTGGGTCCCAAATTCACCCCTCCACTTT
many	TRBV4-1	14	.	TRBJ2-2	CASSQVGQGGELFF	TGCGCCAGCAGCCAGGTGGGGCAAGGCGGGGAGCTGTTTTTT
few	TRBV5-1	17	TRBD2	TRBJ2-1	CASSWTSGGPPYNEQFF	TGCGCCAGCAGCTGGACTAGCGGGGGCCCACCCTACAATGAGCAGTTCTTC
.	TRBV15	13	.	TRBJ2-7	CATSRDFAYEQYF	TGTGCCACCAGCAGAGATTTCGCCTACGAGCAGTACTTC
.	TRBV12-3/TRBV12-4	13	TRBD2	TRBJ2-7	CASTGGGPHEQYF	TGTGCCAGCACGGGCGGGGGGCCGCATGAGCAGTACTTC